The present T cell receptor (beta chain) was sequenced within a study of response to subunit inactivated influenza vaccine. Study-level results: The authors suggested that every seasonal influenza vaccination recruits few new T cells.

TCRdb reanalysed the RT-PCR reads using MiXCR and keeps one entry per CDR3 protein. The data hold 710,000 or so distinct CDR3 sequences, with 15% to 18% observed a single time. This clonotype has a handful of counts. Its matching antigen is unknown. Deletions cut 6 bases from V and 0 bases from J, with 15 bases between. Germline loops: CDR1 SNHLY, CDR2 FYNNEI. The CDR3 length is 16 residues. This specimen consisted of PBMCs from blood, obtained roughly 13 days after vaccination. This TCR came from a middle-aged man who received an inactivated influenza vaccine. The V and J genes are TRBV2 and TRBJ2-4; D is possibly TRBD2 (5 bases). The CDR3 nucleotides read TGTGCCAGCAGCTGGGGAGTAGGTCTAGCCAAAAACATTCAGTACTTC. As protein: CASSWGVGLAKNIQYF.